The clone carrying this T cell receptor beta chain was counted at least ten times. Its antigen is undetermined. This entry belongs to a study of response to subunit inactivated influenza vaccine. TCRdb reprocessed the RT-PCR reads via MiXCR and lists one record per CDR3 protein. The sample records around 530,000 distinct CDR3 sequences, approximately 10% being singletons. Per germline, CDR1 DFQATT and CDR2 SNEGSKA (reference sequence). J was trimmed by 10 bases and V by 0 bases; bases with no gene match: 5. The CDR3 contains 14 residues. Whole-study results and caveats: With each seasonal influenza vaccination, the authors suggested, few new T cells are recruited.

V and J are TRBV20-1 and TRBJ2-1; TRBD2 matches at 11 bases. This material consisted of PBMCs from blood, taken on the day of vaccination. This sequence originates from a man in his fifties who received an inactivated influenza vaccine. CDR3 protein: CSARELAGVREQFF. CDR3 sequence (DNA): TGCAGTGCTAGAGAACTAGCGGGGGTGCGGGAGCAGTTCTTC.